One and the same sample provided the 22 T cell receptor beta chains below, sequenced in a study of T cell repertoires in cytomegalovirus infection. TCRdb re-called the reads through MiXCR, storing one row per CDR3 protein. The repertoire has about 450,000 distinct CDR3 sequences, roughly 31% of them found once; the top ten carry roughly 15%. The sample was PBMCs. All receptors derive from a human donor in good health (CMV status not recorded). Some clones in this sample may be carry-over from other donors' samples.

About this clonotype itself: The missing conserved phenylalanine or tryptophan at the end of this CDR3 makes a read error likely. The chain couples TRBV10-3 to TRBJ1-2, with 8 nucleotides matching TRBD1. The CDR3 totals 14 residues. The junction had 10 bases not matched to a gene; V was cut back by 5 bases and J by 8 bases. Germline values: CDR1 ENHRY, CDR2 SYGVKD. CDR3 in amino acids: CAISLAGQVHGYTL. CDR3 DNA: TGTGCCATCAGTCTAGCGGGACAGGTTCACGGCTACACCTTA.

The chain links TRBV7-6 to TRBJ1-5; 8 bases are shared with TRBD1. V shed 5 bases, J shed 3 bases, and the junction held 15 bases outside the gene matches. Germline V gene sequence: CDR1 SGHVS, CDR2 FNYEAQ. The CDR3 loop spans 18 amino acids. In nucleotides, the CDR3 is TGTGCCAGCAGCCCTGGGACAGGCGTCCCTGGAGACAATCAGCCCCAGCATTTT. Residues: CASSPGTGVPGDNQPQHF.

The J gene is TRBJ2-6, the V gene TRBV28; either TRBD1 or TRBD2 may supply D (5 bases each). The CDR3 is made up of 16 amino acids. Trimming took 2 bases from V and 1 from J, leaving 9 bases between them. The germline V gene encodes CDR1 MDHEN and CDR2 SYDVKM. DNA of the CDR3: TGTGCCAGCAGTTTAGCAGGGAGATCTGGGGCCAACGTCCTGACTTTC. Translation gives CASSLAGRSGANVLTF.

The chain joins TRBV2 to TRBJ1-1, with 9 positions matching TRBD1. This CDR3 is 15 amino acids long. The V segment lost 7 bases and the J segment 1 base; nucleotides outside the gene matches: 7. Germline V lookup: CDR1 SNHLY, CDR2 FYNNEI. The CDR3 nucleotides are TGTGCCAGCACCCTAGGGACAGGGCAGAACACTGAAGCTTTCTTT. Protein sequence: CASTLGTGQNTEAFF.

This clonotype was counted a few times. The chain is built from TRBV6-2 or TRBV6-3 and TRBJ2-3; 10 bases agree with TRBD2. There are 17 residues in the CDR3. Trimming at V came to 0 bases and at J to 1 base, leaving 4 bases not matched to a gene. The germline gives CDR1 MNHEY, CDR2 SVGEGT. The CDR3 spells CASSYSASGSRTDTQYF. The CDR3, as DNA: TGTGCCAGCAGTTACTCGGCTAGCGGGAGCCGCACAGATACGCAGTATTTT.

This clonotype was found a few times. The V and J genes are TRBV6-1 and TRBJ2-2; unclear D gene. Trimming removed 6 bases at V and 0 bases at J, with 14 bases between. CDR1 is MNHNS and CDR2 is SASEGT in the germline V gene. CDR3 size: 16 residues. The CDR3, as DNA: TGTGCCAGCAGCGCACTACAAACCGCGAACACCGGGGAGCTGTTTTTT. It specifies CASSALQTANTGELFF.

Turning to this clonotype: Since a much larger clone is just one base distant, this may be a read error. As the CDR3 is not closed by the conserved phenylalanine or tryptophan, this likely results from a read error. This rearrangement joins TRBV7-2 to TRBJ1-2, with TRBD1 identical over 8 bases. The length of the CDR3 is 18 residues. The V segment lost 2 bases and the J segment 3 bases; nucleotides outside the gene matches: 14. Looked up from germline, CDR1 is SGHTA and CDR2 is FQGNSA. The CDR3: CASSLYTSGGALYYGYTL. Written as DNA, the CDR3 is TGTGCCAGCAGCTTATATACTTCAGGGGGCGCTCTTTACTATGGCTACACCTTA.

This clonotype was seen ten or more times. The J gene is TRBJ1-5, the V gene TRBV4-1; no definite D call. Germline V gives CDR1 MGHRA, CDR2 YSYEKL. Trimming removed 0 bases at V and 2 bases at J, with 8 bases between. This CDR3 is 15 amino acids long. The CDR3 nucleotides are TGCGCCAGCAGCCAAGATTTGACGGGCAATCAGCCCCAGCATTTT. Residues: CASSQDLTGNQPQHF.

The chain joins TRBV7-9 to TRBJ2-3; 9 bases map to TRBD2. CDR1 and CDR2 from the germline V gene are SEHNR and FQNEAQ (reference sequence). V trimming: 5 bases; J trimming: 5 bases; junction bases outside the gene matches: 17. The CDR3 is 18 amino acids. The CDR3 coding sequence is TGTGCCAGCAGCCTACAGACAGCGAGCGGGGGGCCGGGAGATACGCAGTATTTT. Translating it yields CASSLQTASGGPGDTQYF.

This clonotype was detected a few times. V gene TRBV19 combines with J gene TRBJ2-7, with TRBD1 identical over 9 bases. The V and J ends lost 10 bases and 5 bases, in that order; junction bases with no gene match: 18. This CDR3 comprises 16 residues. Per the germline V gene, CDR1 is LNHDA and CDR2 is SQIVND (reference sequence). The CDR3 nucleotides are TGTGCCACCAACATTCAACCGGGACAGGGAATCCACGAGCAGTACTTC. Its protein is CATNIQPGQGIHEQYF.

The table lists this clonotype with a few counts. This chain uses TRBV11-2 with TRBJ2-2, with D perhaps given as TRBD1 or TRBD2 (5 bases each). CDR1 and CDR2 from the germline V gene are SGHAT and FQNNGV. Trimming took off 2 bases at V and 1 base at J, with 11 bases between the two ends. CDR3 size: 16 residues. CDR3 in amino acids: CASSLSGTLNTGELFF. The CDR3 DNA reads TGTGCCAGCAGCTTATCCGGGACCCTGAACACCGGGGAGCTGTTTTTT. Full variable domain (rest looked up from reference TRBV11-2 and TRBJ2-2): EAGVAQSPRYKIIEKRQSVAFWCNPISGHATLYWYQQILGQGPKLLIQFQNNGVVDDSQLPKDRFSAERLKGVDSTLKIQPAKLEDSAVYLCASSLSGTLNTGELFFGEGSRLTVL.

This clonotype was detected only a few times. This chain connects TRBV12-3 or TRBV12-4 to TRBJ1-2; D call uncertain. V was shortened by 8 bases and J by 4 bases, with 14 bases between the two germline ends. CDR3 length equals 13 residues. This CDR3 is CASRKEDSYGYTF. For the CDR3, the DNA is TGTGCCAGCCGCAAGGAAGACTCCTATGGCTACACCTTC.

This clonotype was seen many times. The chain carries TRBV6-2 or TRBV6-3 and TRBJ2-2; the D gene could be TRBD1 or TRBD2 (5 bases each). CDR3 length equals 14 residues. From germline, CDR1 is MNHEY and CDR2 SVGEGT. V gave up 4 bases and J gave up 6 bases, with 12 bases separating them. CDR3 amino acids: CASSSGRSAGELFF. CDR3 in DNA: TGTGCCAGCAGTTCGGGGCGTTCGGCCGGGGAGCTGTTTTTT.

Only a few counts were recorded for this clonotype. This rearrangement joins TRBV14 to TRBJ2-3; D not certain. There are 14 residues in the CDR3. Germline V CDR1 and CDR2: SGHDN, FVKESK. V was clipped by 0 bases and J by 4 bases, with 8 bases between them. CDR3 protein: CASSQDSPPDTQYF. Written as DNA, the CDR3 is TGTGCCAGCAGCCAAGATTCCCCCCCAGATACGCAGTATTTT.

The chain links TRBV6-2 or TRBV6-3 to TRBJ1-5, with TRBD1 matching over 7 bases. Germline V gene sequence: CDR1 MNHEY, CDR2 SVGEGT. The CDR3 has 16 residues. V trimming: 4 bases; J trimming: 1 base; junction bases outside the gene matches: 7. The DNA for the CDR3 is TGTGCCAGCAGTTCAGACAGGGAATGGAGCAATCAGCCCCAGCATTTT. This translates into CASSSDREWSNQPQHF.

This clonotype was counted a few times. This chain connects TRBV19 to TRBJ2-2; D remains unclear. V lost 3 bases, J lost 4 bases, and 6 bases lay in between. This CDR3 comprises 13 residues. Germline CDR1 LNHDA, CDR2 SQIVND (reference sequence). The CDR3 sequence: CASSMVLTGELFF. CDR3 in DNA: TGTGCCAGTAGTATGGTCCTCACCGGGGAGCTGTTTTTT.

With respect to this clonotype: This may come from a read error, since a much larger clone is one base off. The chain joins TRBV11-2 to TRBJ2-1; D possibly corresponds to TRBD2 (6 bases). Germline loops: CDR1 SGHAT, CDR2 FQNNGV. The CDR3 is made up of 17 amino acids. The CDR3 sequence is CASSLSGEGIPYNEQLF. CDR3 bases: TGTGCCAGCAGCTTATCGGGAGAGGGTATTCCTTACAATGAGCAGTTGTTC.

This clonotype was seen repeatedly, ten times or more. The chain's CDR3 is CASSFVVAKLAKNIQYF. The CDR3 bases are TGTGCCAGCAGTTTCGTGGTGGCAAAACTAGCCAAAAACATTCAGTACTTC. V is TRBV12-3 or TRBV12-4 and J is TRBJ2-4; unclear D gene. The CDR3 has 17 residues. V dropped 3 bases and J dropped 0 bases, with 15 bases sitting between them.

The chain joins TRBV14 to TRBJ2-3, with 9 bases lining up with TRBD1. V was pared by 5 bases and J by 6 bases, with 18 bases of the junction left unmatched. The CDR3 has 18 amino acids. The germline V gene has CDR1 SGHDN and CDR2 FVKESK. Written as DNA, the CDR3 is TGTGCCAGCAGCTCCGGGACAGGGAGTCTAGCGCTCGGGGATACGCAGTATTTT. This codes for CASSSGTGSLALGDTQYF.

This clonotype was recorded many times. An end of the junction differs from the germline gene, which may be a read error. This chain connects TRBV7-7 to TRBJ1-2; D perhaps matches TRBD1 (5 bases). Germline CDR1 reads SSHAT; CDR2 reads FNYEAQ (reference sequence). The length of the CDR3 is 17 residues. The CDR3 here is CASSLNSAIIGDYGYTF. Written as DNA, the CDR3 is TGTGCTAGCAGCTTAAATTCAGCGATTATAGGGGACTATGGCTACACCTTC. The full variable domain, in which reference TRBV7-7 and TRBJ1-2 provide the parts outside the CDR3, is GAGVSQSPRYKVTKRGQDVTLRCDPISSHATLYWYQQALGQGPEFLTYFNYEAQPDKSGLPSDRFSAERPEGSISTLTIQRTEQRDSAMYRCASSLNSAIIGDYGYTFGSGTRLTVV.

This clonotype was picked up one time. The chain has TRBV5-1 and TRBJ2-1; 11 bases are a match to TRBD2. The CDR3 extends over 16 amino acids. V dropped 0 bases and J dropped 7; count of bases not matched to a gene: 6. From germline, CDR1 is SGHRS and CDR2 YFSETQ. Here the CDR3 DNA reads TGCGCCAGCAGCTTGGAACTAGCGGGGGCGGGAAATGAGCAGTTCTTC. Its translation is CASSLELAGAGNEQFF. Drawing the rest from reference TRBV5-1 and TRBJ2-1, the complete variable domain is KAGVTQTPRYLIKTRGQQVTLSCSPISGHRSVSWYQQTPGQGLQFLFEYFSETQRNKGNFPGRFSGRQFSNSRSEMNVSTLELGDSALYLCASSLELAGAGNEQFFGPGTRLTVL.

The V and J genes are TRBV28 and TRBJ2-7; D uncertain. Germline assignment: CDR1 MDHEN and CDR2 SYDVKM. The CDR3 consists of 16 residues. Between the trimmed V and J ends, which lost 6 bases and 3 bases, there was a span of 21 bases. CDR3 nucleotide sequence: TGTGCCAGCAGCGAACCCCCCCTCTCGGACGACTACGAGCAGTACTTC. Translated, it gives CASSEPPLSDDYEQYF.